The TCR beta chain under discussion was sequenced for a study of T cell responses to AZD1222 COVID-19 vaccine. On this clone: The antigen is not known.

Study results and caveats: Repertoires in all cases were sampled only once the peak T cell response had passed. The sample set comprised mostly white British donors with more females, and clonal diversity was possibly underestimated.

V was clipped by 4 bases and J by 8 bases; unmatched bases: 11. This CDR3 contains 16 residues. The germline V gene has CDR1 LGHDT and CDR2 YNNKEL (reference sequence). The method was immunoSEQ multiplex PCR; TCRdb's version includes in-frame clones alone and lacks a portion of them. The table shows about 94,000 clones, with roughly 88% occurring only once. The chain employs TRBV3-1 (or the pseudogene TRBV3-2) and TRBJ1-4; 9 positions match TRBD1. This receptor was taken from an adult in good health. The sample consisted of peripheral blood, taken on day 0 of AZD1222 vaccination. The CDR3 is CASSLPTGGQEEKLFF. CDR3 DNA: TGTGCCAGCAGCCTACCAACAGGGGGCCAGGAGGAAAAACTGTTTTTT.